This T cell receptor (beta chain) was identified during a study of blood T cells in healthy people across ages. A second PCR, run for roughly 7 to 12 cycles, used a sample-barcoded 5' primer plus a J-beta primer mix. MiXCR was run by TCRdb on the 5' RACE reads, yielding one entry per CDR3 protein. The sample lists some 760,000 distinct CDR3 sequences, 20% to 25% occurring once. The germline CDR1 and CDR2 sequences are KGHDR and SFDVKD. The germline V and J ends were trimmed by 2 bases and 4 bases, with 17 bases remaining between them. The CDR3 runs to 17 residues. This same sample was also part of a study on T cells of mothers and their children.

This sequence joins TRBV24-1 and TRBJ2-1, with D perhaps given as TRBD1 or TRBD2 (6 bases each). This receptor was taken from a boy aged 5 to 17 in good health. The sequencing sample was made of blood. The CDR3 sequence is CATSDSRGQYNYNEQFF. As DNA, the CDR3 is TGTGCCACCAGTGATTCCCGGGGGCAATATAATTACAATGAGCAGTTCTTC.